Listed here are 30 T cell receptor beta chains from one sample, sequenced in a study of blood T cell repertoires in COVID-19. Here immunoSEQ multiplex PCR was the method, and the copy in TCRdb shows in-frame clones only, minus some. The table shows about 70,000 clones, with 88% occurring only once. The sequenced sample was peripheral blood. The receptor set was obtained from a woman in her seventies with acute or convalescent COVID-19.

This CDR3 reads CASSLDRVYGEAFF. The CDR3, as DNA: TGTGCCAGCTCACTCGACAGAGTGTACGGTGAAGCTTTCTTT. The V and J genes are TRBV18 and TRBJ1-1; D is perhaps TRBD1 (5 bases). Germline-derived CDR1 and CDR2 are KGHSH and LQKENI. CDR3 size: 14 residues. V was shortened by 4 bases and J by 7 bases, with 16 bases between the two germline ends.

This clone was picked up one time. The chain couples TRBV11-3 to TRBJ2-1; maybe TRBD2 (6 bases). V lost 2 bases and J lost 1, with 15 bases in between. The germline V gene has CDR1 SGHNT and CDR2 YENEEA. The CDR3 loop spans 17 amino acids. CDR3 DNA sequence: TGTGCCAGCAGCTTATTCGGGAGTGGGAGGTCCTACAATGAGCAGTTCTTC. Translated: CASSLFGSGRSYNEQFF.

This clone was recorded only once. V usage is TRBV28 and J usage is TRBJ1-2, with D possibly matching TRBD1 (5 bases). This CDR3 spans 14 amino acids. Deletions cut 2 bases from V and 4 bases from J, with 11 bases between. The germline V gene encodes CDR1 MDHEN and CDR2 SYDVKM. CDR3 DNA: TGTGCCAGCAGTTTACCCGATCAGGGCTATGGCTACACCTTC. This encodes CASSLPDQGYGYTF.

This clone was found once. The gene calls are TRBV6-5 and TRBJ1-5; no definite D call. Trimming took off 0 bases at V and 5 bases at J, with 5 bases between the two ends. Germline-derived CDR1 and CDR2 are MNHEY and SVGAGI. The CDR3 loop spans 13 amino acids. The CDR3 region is CASSYSSDQPQHF. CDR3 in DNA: TGTGCCAGCAGTTACTCTTCCGATCAGCCCCAGCATTTT.

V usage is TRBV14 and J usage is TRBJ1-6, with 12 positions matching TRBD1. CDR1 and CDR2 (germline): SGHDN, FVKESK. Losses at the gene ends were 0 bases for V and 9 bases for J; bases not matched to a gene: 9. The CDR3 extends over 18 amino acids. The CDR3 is CASSQETGTGGIISPLHF. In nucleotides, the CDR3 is TGTGCCAGCAGCCAAGAAACAGGGACAGGGGGCATTATTTCACCCCTCCACTTT.

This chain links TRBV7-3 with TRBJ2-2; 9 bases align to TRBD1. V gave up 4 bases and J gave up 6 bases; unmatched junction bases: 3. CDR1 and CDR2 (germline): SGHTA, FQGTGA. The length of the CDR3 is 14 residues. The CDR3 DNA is TGTGCCAGCAGCTCAACAGGGGGCCCCGGGGAGCTGTTTTTT. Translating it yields CASSSTGGPGELFF.

This CDR3 reads CASSYAPGLAIYEQFF. The CDR3 coding sequence is TGTGCCAGCAGTTACGCCCCGGGACTAGCGATTTATGAGCAGTTCTTC. The chain is built from TRBV6-5 and TRBJ2-1; 10 nucleotides line up with TRBD2. The CDR3 is made up of 16 amino acids. In germline, CDR1 is MNHEY, CDR2 SVGAGI. V lost 2 bases and J lost 8; bases outside the gene matches: 9.

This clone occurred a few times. DNA for the CDR3: TGTGCCAGCACGACCGACAGGGGCTCACCCCTCCACTTT. This codes for CASTTDRGSPLHF. The genes are TRBV27 and TRBJ1-6, with 8 nucleotides matching TRBD1. CDR3 size: 13 residues. J was trimmed by 10 bases and V by 7 bases; bases with no gene match: 6. The V gene's germline CDR1 is MNHEY and CDR2 SMNVEV (reference sequence).

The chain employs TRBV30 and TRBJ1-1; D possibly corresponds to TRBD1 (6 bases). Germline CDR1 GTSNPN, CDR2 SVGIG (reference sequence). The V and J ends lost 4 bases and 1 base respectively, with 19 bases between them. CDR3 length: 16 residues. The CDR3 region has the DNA TGTGCCTGGAATAGGGGTGGGGGCAGGAGGAACACTGAAGCTTTCTTT. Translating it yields CAWNRGGGRRNTEAFF.

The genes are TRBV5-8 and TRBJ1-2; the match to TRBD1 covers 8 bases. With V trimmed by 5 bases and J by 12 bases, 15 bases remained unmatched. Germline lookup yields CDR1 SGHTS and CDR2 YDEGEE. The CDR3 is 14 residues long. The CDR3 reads CASSSPGQDLRHTF. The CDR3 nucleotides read TGTGCCAGCAGTTCTCCGGGACAGGACCTCCGACACACCTTC.

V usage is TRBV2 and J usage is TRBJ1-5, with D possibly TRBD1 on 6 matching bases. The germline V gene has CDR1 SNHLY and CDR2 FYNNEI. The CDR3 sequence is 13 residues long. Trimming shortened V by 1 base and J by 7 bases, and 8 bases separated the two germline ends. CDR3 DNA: TGTGCCAGCAGTGAAGAGGGGGTCCAGCCCCAGCATTTT. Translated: CASSEEGVQPQHF.

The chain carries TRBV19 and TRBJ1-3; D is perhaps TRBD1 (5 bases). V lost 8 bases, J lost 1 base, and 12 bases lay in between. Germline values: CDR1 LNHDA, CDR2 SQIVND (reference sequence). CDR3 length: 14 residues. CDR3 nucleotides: TGTGCCAGTCACGGGGGTAGTTCTGGAAACACCATATATTTT. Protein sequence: CASHGGSSGNTIYF.

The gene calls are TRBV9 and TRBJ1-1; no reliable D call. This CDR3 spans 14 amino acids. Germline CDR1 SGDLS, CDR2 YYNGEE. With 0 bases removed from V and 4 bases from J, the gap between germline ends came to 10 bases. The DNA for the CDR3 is TGTGCCAGCAGCGTAGGGATGGGGAGCACTGAAGCTTTCTTT. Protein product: CASSVGMGSTEAFF.

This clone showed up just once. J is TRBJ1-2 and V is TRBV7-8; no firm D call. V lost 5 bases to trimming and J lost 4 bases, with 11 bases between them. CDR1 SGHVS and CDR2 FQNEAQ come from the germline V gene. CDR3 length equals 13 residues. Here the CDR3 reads CASSRGSFYGYTF. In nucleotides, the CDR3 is TGTGCCAGCAGCCGCGGGAGCTTCTATGGCTACACCTTC.

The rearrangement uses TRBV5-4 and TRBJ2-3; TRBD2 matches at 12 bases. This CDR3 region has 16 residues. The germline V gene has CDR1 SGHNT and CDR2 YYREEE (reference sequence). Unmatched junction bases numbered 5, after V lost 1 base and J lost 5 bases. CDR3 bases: TGTGCCAGCAGCTTGCTAACTAGCGGGAGGCTAGATACGCAGTATTTT. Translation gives CASSLLTSGRLDTQYF.

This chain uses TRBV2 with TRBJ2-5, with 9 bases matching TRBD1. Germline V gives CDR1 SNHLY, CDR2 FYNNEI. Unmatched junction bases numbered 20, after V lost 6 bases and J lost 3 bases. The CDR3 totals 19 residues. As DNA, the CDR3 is TGTGCCAGCAGATATAACCTGGGTTGGGGACAGGGCGAGGAAGAGACCCAGTACTTC. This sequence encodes CASRYNLGWGQGEEETQYF.

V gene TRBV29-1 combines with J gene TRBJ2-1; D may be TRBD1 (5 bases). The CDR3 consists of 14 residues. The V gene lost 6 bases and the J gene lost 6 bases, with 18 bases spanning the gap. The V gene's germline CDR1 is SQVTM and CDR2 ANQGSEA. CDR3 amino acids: CSVRQLPSLNEQFF. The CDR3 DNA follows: TGCAGCGTCAGACAGTTACCTTCTCTCAATGAGCAGTTCTTC.

The CDR3 sequence: CASSTTGGARDTQYF. CDR3 in DNA: TGTGCCAGCAGCACGACAGGGGGGGCAAGAGATACGCAGTATTTT. The V gene is TRBV14, the J gene TRBJ2-3; TRBD1 aligns across 9 bases. CDR3 length: 15 amino acids. The ends lost 5 bases at V and 5 bases at J; junction bases unmatched: 8. CDR1 is SGHDN, CDR2 FVKESK, per germline. Based on the CDR3 plus reference TRBV14 and TRBJ2-3, the full variable domain is EAGVTQFPSHSVIEKGQTVTLRCDPISGHDNLYWYRRVMGKEIKFLLHFVKESKQDESGMPNNRFLAERTGGTYSTLKVQPAELEDSGVYFCASSTTGGARDTQYFGPGTRLTVL.

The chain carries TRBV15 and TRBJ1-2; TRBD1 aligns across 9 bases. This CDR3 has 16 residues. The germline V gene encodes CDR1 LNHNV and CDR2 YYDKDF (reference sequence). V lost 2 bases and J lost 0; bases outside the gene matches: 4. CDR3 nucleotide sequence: TGTGCCACCAGCAGACCCCGACAGGGGGCTAACTATGGCTACACCTTC. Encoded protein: CATSRPRQGANYGYTF.

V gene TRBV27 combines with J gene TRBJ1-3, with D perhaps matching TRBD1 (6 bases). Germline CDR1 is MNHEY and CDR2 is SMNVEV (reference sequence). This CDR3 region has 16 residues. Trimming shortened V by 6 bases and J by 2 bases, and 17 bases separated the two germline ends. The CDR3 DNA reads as TGTGCCAGCAGGGAGACAGGCTCAGTGGCTGGAAACACCATATATTTT. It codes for CASRETGSVAGNTIYF.

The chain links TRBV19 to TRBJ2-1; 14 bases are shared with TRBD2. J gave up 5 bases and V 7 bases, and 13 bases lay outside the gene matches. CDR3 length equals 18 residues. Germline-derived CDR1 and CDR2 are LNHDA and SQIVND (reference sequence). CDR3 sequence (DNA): TGTGCCAGTAAGCTCCTCCGGACTAGCGGGGGGATAGACAATGAGCAGTTCTTC. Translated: CASKLLRTSGGIDNEQFF.

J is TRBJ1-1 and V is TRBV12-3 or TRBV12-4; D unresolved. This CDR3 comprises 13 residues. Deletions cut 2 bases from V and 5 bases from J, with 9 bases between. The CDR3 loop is CASSLRAGTEAFF. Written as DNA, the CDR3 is TGTGCCAGCAGTTTAAGGGCGGGGACTGAAGCTTTCTTT.

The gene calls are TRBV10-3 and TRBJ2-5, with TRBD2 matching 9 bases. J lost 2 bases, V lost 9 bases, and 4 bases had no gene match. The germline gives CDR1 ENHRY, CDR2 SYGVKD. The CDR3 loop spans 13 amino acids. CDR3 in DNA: TGTGCCATTAGCGGGAGCCTTCAAGAGACCCAGTACTTC. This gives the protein CAISGSLQETQYF.

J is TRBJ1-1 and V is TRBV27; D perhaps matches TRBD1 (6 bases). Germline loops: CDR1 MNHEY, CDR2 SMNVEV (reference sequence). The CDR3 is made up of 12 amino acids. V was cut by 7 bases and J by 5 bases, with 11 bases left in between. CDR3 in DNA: TGTGCCAGCACCGACAGGTCGACTGAAGCTTTCTTT. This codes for CASTDRSTEAFF.

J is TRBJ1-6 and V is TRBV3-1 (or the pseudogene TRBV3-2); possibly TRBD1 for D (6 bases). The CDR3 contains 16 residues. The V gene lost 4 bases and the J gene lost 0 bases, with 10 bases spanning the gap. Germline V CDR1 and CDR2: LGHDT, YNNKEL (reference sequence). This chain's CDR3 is CASSRRDNSYNSPLHF. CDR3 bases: TGTGCCAGCAGCCGAAGGGACAACTCCTATAATTCACCCCTCCACTTT.

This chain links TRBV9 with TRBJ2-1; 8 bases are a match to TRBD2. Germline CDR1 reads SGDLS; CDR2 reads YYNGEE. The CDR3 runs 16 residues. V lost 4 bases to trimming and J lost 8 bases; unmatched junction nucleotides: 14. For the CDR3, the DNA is TGTGCCAGCAGCCCCGAGAGCGGGAGTGGTGCCCATGAGCAGTTCTTC. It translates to CASSPESGSGAHEQFF.

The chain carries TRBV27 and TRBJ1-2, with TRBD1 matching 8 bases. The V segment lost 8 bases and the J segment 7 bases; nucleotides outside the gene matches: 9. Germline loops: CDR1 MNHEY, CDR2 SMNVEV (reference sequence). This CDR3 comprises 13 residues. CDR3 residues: CASRTGGSFGYTF. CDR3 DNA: TGTGCCAGCCGTACAGGGGGGTCGTTTGGCTACACCTTC.

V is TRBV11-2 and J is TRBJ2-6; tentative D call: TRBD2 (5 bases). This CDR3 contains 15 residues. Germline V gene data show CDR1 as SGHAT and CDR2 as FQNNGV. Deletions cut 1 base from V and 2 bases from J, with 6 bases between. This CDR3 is CASSLGRAGANVLTF. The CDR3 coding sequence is TGTGCCAGCAGCTTAGGGCGGGCTGGGGCCAACGTCCTGACTTTC.

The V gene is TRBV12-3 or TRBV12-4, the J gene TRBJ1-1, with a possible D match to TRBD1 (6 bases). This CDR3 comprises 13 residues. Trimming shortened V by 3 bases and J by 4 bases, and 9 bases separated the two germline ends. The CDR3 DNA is TGTGCCAGCAGTTTCGGACAGAGCACTGAAGCTTTCTTT. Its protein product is CASSFGQSTEAFF.

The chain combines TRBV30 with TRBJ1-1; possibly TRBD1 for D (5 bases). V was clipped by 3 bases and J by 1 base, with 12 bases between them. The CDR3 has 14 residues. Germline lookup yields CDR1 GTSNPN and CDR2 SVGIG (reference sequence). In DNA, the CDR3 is TGTGCCTGGAGCGCCCACACAGGGAACACTGAAGCTTTCTTT. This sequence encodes CAWSAHTGNTEAFF.